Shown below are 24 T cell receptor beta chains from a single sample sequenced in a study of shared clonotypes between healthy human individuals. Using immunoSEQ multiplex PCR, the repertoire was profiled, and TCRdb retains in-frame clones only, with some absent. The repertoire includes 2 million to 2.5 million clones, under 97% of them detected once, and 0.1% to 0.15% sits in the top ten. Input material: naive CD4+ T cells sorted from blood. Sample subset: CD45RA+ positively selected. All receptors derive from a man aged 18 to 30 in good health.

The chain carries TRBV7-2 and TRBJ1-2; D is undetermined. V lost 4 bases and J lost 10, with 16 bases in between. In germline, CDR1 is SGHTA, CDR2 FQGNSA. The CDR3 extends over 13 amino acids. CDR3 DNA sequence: TGTGCCAGCAGCTCCCTGGGAGTATCTGCCTACACCTTC. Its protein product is CASSSLGVSAYTF. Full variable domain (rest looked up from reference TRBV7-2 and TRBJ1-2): GAGVSQSPSNKVTEKGKDVELRCDPISGHTALYWYRQSLGQGLEFLIYFQGNSAPDKSGLPSDRFSAERTGGSVSTLTIQRTQQEDSAVYLCASSSLGVSAYTFGSGTRLTVV.

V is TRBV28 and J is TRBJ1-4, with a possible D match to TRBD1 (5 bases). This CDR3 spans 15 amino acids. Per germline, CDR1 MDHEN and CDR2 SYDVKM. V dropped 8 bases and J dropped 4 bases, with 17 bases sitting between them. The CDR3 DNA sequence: TGTGCCAGCCACGATCTGGGGCGGAATAATGAAAAACTGTTTTTT. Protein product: CASHDLGRNNEKLFF.

The CDR3 DNA is TGTGCCTGGAGCGGGGGACAGGGGGCTGGTCAGCCCCAGCATTTT. Its translation is CAWSGGQGAGQPQHF. V usage is TRBV30 and J usage is TRBJ1-5, with 12 bases lining up with TRBD1. CDR3 length: 15 amino acids. With 3 bases clipped from V and 6 bases from J, the junction kept 6 bases outside the gene matches. Per germline, CDR1 GTSNPN and CDR2 SVGIG (reference sequence).

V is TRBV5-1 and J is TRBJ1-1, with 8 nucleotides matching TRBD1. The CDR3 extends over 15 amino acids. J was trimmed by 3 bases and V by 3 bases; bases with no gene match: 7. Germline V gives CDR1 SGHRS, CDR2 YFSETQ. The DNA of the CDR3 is TGCGCCAGCAGCTCCGGACAGGGAGGTCACACTGAAGCTTTCTTT. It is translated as CASSSGQGGHTEAFF.

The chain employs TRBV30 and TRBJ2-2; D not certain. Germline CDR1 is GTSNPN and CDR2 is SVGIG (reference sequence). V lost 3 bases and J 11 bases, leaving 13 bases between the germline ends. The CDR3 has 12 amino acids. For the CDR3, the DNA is TGTGCCTGGAGCCCTCGCCGCGGCGAGCTGTTTTTT. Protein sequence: CAWSPRRGELFF.

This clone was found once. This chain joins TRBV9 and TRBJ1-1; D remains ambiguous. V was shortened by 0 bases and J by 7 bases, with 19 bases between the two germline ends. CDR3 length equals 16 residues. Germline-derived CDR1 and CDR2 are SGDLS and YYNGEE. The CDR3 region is CASSVVAGRDRGEAFF. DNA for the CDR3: TGTGCCAGCAGCGTAGTAGCGGGGAGGGATCGAGGTGAAGCTTTCTTT.

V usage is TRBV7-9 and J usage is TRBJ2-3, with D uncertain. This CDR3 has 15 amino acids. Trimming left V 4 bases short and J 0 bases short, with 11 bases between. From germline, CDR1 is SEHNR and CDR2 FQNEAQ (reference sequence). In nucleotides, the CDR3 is TGTGCCAGCAGCTACACGGGCACTAGCACAGATACGCAGTATTTT. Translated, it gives CASSYTGTSTDTQYF.

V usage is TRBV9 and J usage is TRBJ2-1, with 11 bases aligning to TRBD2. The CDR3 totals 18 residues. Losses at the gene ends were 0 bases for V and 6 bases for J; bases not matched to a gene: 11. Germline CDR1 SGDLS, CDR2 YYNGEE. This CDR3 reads CASSVVASGGTVFNEQFF. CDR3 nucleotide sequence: TGTGCCAGCAGCGTAGTGGCTAGCGGGGGGACCGTATTCAATGAGCAGTTCTTC. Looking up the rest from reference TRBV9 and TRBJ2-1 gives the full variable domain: DSGVTQTPKHLITATGQRVTLRCSPRSGDLSVYWYQQSLDQGLQFLIQYYNGEERAKGNILERFSAQQFPDLHSELNLSSLELGDSALYFCASSVVASGGTVFNEQFFGPGTRLTVL.

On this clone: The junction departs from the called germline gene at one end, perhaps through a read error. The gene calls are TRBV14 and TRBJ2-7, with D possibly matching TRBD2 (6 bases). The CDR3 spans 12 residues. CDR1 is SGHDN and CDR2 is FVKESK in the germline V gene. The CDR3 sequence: CASSQGVGRGFF. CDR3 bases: TGTGCCAGCAGCCAAGGAGTTGGGCGGGGCTTCTTC.

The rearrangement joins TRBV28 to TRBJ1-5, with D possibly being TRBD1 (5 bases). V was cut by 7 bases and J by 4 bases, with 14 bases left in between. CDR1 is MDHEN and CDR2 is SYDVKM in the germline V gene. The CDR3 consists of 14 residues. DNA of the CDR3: TGTGCCAGCACCAACCACGAGGGGAATCAGCCCCAGCATTTT. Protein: CASTNHEGNQPQHF. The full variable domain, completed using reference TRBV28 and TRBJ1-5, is DVKVTQSSRYLVKRTGEKVFLECVQDMDHENMFWYRQDPGLGLRLIYFSYDVKMKEKGDIPEGYSVSREKKERFSLILESASTNQTSMYLCASTNHEGNQPQHFGDGTRLSIL.

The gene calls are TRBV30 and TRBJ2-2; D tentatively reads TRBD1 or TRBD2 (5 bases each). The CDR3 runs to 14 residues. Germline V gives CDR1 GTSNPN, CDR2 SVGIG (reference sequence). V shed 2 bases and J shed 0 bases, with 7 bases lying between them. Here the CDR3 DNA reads TGTGCCTGGAGTCCGGGACCGAACACCGGGGAGCTGTTTTTT. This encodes CAWSPGPNTGELFF. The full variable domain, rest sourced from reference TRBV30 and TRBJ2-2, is SQTIHQWPATLVQPVGSPLSLECTVEGTSNPNLYWYRQAAGRGLQLLFYSVGIGQISSEVPQNLSASRPQDRQFILSSKKLLLSDSGFYLCAWSPGPNTGELFFGEGSRLTVL.

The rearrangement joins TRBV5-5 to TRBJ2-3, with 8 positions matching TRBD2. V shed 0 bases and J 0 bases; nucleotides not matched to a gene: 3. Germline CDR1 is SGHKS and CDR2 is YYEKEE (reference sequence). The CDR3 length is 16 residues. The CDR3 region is CASSLGLASSTDTQYF. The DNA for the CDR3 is TGTGCCAGCAGCTTGGGACTAGCGTCTAGCACAGATACGCAGTATTTT.

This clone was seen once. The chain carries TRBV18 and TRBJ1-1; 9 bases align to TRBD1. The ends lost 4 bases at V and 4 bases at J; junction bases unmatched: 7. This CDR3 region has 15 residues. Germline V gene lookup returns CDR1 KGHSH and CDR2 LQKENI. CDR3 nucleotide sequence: TGTGCCAGCTCACGTGGACAGGGGACAGGCACTGAAGCTTTCTTT. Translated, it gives CASSRGQGTGTEAFF.

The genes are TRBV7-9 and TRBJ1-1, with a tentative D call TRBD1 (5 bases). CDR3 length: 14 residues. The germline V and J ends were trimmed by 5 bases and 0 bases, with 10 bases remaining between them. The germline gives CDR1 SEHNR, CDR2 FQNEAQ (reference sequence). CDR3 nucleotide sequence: TGTGCCAGCAGCCCCGGGACCGTGAACACTGAAGCTTTCTTT. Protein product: CASSPGTVNTEAFF. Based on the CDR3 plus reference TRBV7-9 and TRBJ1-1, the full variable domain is DTGVSQNPRHKITKRGQNVTFRCDPISEHNRLYWYRQTLGQGPEFLTYFQNEAQLEKSRLLSDRFSAERPKGSFSTLEIQRTEQGDSAMYLCASSPGTVNTEAFFGQGTRLTVV.

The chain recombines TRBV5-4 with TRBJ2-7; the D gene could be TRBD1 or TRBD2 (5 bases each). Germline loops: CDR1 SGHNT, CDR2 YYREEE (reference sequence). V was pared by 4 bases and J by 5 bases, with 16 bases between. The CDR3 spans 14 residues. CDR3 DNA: TGTGCCAGCAGCCAAAAGGCGGTGGGGGACGAGCAGTACTTC. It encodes CASSQKAVGDEQYF.

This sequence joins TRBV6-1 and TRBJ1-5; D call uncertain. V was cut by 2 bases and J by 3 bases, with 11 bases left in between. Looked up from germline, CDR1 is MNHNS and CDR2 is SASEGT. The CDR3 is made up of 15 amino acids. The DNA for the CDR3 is TGTGCCAGCAGTGAAAATCTCATCCTCAATCAGCCCCAGCATTTT. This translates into CASSENLILNQPQHF.

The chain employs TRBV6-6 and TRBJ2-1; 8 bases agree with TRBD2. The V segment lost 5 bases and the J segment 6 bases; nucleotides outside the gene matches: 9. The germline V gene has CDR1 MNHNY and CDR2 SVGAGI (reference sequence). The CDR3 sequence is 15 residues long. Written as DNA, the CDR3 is TGTGCCAGCAGTAGGGGGAGGACTAGCCTCAATGAGCAGTTCTTC. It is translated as CASSRGRTSLNEQFF.

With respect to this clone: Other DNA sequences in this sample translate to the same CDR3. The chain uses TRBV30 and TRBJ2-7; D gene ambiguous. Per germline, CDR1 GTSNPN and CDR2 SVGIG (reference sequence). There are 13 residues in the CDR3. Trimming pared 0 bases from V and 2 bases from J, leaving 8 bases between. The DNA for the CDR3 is TGTGCCTGGAGTGTACCTGGGACCTACGAGCAGTACTTC. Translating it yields CAWSVPGTYEQYF.

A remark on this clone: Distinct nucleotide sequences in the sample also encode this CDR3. The CDR3 nucleotides read TGTGCCAGCAGTCCCGACAGGTATAATGAAAAACTGTTTTTT. Its translation is CASSPDRYNEKLFF. The V call is TRBV7-2, the J call TRBJ1-4, with D possibly matching TRBD1 (6 bases). The CDR3 runs to 14 residues. Looked up from germline, CDR1 is SGHTA and CDR2 is FQGNSA. The V end lost 6 bases, the J end lost 4 bases, and 12 bases lay between the germline ends.

The CDR3 nucleotides read TGTGCCAGCAGCTTGGGGTATTCGTGGACTGAAGCTTTCTTT. This gives the protein CASSLGYSWTEAFF. V and J are TRBV5-4 and TRBJ1-1; D not certain. CDR1 and CDR2 (germline): SGHNT, YYREEE (reference sequence). V was pared by 0 bases and J by 5 bases, with 11 bases between. The CDR3 loop spans 14 amino acids.

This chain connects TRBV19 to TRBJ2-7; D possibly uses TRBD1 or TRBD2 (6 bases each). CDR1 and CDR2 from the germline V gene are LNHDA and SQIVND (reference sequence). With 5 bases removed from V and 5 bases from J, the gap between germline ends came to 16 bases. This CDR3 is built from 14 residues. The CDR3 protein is CASSAGTGGHEQYF. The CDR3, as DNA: TGTGCCAGTAGTGCCGGGACTGGGGGGCACGAGCAGTACTTC.

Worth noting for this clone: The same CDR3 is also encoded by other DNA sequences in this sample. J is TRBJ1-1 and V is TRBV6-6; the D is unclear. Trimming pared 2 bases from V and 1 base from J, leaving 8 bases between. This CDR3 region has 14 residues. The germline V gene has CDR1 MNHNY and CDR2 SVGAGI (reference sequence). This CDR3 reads CASSYPGRNTEAFF. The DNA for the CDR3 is TGTGCCAGCAGTTACCCGGGCCGGAACACTGAAGCTTTCTTT.

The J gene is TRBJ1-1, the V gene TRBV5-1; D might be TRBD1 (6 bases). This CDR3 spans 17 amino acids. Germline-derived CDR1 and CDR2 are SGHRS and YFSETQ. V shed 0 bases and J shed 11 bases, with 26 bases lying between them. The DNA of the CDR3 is TGCGCCAGCAGCTTGGGCTACAGGGTAAACGTGCCGGGGGCGGCTTTCTTT. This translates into CASSLGYRVNVPGAAFF.

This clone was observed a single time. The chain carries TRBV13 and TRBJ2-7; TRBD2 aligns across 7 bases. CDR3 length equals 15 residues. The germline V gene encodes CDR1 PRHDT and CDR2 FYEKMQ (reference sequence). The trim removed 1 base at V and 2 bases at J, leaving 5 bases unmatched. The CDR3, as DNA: TGTGCCAGCAGCTTAGACTTCGGGAGGACCTACGAGCAGTACTTC. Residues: CASSLDFGRTYEQYF.